The table lists the clone carrying this T cell receptor (beta chain) with many counts. The target antigen is unknown. The entry originates in a study of T cells in Graves' hyperthyroidism and ophthalmopathy. Points from the study as a whole: Before onset, by a median of approximately 6.8 months, the model predicted ophthalmopathy.

The PBMCs had their origin in approximately 10 ml of fresh peripheral blood. TCR beta CDR3 regions were amplified from RNA. The TCR CDR3 was amplified in a first-round RT-PCR using the HTBI primer set. TCRdb re-derived calls from the multiplex PCR reads in MiXCR, one entry per CDR3 protein. The sample records under 350,000 distinct CDR3 sequences, around 23% being singletons. This TCR was sampled from a woman between 45 and 60 years old with Graves' hyperthyroidism. Specimen: blood.

In DNA form, the CDR3 reads TGCAGCGCAACAACAGGGATGGCAGCTTTCTTT. It specifies CSATTGMAAFF. The rearrangement links TRBV29-1 to TRBJ1-1; D possibly corresponds to TRBD1 (6 bases). Looked up from germline, CDR1 is SQVTM and CDR2 is ANQGSEA. V lost 7 bases and J 10 bases, leaving 16 bases between the germline ends. The CDR3 loop spans 11 amino acids.